Listed here is a single TCR beta chain. The data were obtained in a study of blood T cell repertoires in COVID-19. The wider study: The analysed material was cDNA or gDNA that came from T cells, B-cell-depleted T cells, or PBMCs.

Trimming shortened V by 5 bases and J by 4 bases, and 11 bases separated the two germline ends. CDR3 length: 14 residues. The germline V gene encodes CDR1 SEHNR and CDR2 FQNEAQ (reference sequence). This table comes from immunoSEQ multiplex PCR, and its TCRdb copy is limited to in-frame clones, with some not included. The sample holds 250,000 to 350,000 clones, 70% to 90% seen once. The chain combines TRBV7-9 with TRBJ2-2; unclear D gene. The sample consisted of PBMCs or T cells enriched from blood (not recorded which). This receptor was obtained from a woman younger than 45 who had recovered from COVID-19. CDR3 DNA sequence: TGTGCCAGCAGCGATACAGCAGGCACCGGGGAGCTGTTTTTT. Amino acids: CASSDTAGTGELFF.